Listed below are T cell receptor beta chains from one sample, sequenced in a study of T cell responses to AZD1222 COVID-19 vaccine. Libraries were prepared by immunoSEQ multiplex PCR; TCRdb keeps only in-frame clonotypes and omits some of them. The data contain 150,000 to 200,000 clones, 90% to 95% of them singletons. The specimen comprised peripheral blood, sampled 28 days after the second dose of the MenACWY control vaccine. The source of these receptors is an adult who received the MenACWY meningococcal vaccine as a control. Both conserved end residues are part of each CDR3. A D gene is named only where the DNA matches it firmly. The size entry is marked missing in some rows and otherwise reads once, few, many or a size class.

>TRBV6-5|TRBJ2-2|NA|NA
TGTGCCAGCAGTTACGGAGACTCCCGTCGGGAGCTGTTTTTT
CASSYGDSRRELFF
>TRBV6-5|TRBJ1-2|NA|once
TGTGCCAGCAGTTTTATAAGGGTAGGGGGCTATGGCTACACCTTC
CASSFIRVGGYGYTF
>TRBV20-1|TRBJ1-4|NA|NA
TGCAGTGCTGGAAGGACAGAAAAACTGTTTTTT
CSAGRTEKLFF
>TRBV15|TRBJ1-4|NA|NA
TGTGCCACCAGCAAGGGGGGGCAGGGAGGCGAAAAACTGTTTTTT
CATSKGGQGGEKLFF
>TRBV5-1|TRBJ1-2|NA|NA
TGCGCCAGCAGCTTGGGCCCGGTCTATGGCTACACCTTC
CASSLGPVYGYTF
>TRBV5-4|TRBJ2-7|NA|once
TGTGCCAGCAGCTTGGTGGCAGCCTACGAGCAGTACTTC
CASSLVAAYEQYF
>TRBV27|TRBJ2-7|TRBD1|NA
TGTGCCAGCAGTTTTTTCCGGACAGGGCTCCACGAGCAGTACTTC
CASSFFRTGLHEQYF
>TRBV5-5|TRBJ1-2|NA|NA
TGTGCCAGCAGCCAGAGGACACTGAACTATGGCTACACCTTC
CASSQRTLNYGYTF
>TRBV18|TRBJ1-1|NA|NA
TGTGCCAGCTCACTCCCCACTGAAGCTTTCTTT
CASSLPTEAFF
>TRBV6-5|TRBJ1-3|NA|NA
TGTGCCAGCAGGTCCGGACAATTTCTGGGAAACACCATATATTTT
CASRSGQFLGNTIYF
>TRBV7-9|TRBJ1-1|NA|NA
TGTGCCAGCAGCTTACGTGAGGGAACTGAAGCTTTCTTT
CASSLREGTEAFF
>TRBV29-1|TRBJ2-3|TRBD2|NA
TGCAGCGTGTATTCGTTAGCGGGGGGCACAGATACGCAGTATTTT
CSVYSLAGGTDTQYF
>TRBV25-1|TRBJ1-2|NA|NA
TGTGCCAGCAGTGAGTCCGGGGCCTATGGCTACACCTTC
CASSESGAYGYTF
>TRBV15|TRBJ2-5|NA|NA
TGTGCCACCAGCAGATACCGACAAACCCAAGAGACCCAGTACTTC
CATSRYRQTQETQYF
>TRBV7-9|TRBJ2-1|NA|once
TGTGCCAGCAGCCTGCTAGAGGCAAACCAAAATGAGCAGTTCTTC
CASSLLEANQNEQFF
>TRBV2|TRBJ1-1|NA|NA
TGTGCCAGCAGTGAAATAAGGACTGAAGCTTTCTTT
CASSEIRTEAFF
>TRBV29-1|TRBJ2-1|TRBD1|NA
TGCAGCGTTTACTTCTTACAGGGGGAAGACGATGAGCAGTTCTTC
CSVYFLQGEDDEQFF
>TRBV19|TRBJ1-2|TRBD1|few
TGTGCCAGTAGTATCGCCGGGACAGGGCCGTCTTCTATCTCTGGCTACACCTTC
CASSIAGTGPSSISGYTF